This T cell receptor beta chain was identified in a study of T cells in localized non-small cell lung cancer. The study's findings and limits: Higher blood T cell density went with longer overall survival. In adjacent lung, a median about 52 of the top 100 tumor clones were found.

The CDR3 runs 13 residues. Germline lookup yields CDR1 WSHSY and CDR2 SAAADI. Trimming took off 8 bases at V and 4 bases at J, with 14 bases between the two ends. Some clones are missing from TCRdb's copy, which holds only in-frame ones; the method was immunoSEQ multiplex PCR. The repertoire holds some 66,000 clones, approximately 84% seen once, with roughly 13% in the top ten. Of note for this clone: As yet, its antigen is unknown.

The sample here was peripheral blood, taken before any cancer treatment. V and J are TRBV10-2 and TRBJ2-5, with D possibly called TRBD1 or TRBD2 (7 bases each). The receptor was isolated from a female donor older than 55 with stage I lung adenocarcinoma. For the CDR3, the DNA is TGCGCCAGCTCAGGGGGGGTCCCAGAGACCCAGTACTTC. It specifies CASSGGVPETQYF.